The clone carrying this TCR beta chain was counted only a few times. Its antigen is undetermined. CDR1 LNHNV and CDR2 YYDKDF come from the germline V gene (reference sequence). CDR3 size: 15 residues. V dropped 1 base and J dropped 4 bases, with 13 bases sitting between them. These data belong to a study of CD8 T cells in ankylosing spondylitis. Findings and limits, study-wide: It was reported that disease-linked clones were significantly enriched in matched ankylosing spondylitis synovial fluid. Within ankylosing spondylitis blood, a TCR beta motif made up of roughly eight highly homologous variants appeared to be characteristic.

The authors made TCR beta libraries by quantitative 5'-RACE with molecular barcodes. TCRdb fed the 5' RACE reads into MiXCR, producing one record per CDR3 protein. The sample yields about 340,000 distinct CDR3 sequences, roughly 20% seen once. This clonotype was obtained from a male donor with ankylosing spondylitis or in good health (not recorded which). The specimen sequenced was blood, either unsorted or a sorted T cell fraction (not recorded which). The chain joins TRBV15 to TRBJ1-1, with TRBD1 as a possible D gene (6 bases). The CDR3 DNA follows: TGTGCCACCAGCAGAGTTCCTTCACAGGGCACTGAAGCTTTCTTT. Amino acids: CATSRVPSQGTEAFF.